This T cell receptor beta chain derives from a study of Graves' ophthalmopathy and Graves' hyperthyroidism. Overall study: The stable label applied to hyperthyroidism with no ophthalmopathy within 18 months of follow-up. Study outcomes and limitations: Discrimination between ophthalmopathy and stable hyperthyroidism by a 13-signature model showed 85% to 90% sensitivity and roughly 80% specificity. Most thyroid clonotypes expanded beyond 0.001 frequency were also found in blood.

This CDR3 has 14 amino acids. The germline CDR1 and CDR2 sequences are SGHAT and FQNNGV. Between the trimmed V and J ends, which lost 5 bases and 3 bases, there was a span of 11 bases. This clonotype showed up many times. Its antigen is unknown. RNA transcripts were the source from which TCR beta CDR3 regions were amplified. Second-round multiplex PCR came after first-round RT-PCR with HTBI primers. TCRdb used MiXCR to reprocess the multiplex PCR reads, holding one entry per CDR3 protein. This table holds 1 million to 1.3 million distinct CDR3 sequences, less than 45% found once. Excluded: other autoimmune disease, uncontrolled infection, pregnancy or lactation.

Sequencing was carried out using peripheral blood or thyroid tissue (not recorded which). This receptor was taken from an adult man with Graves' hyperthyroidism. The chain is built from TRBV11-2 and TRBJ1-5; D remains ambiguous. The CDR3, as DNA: TGTGCCAGCAGCCTCCGAGAGAACAATCAGCCCCAGCATTTT. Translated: CASSLRENNQPQHF.